This T cell receptor (beta chain) was documented in a study of cytotoxic CD8 clonotypes in ibrutinib-treated CLL. Whole-study context: Once treatment had gone on for a median of around eleven months, range 6 to 36, response samples were drawn.

Germline V gives CDR1 SGHVS, CDR2 FQNEAQ. V was trimmed by 5 bases and J by 5 bases, leaving 15 bases between them. This CDR3 region has 14 residues. Generated by immunoSEQ multiplex PCR, the TCRdb table keeps only in-frame clones and is missing some. This sample yields tens of thousands of clones, of which less than 85% are seen a single time; around 10% belongs to the top ten. This TCR was recovered from a human donor with chronic lymphocytic leukemia. Sequenced material: PBMCs, taken at disease progression, from a patient treated with ibrutinib. The chain uses TRBV7-8 and TRBJ2-5; D may be TRBD1 (5 bases). CDR3 region: CASSEEIAGETQYF. Here the CDR3 DNA reads TGTGCCAGCAGCGAAGAAATCGCAGGGGAGACCCAGTACTTC.